The entry below describes one T cell receptor (beta chain). Per the authors' pipeline: Estimation of nucleated cell counts was performed using reference gene primer amplification. The assay was immunoSEQ multiplex PCR, and TCRdb's table has in-frame clones only and misses some. V, J and clone size derive from that table, while D and trimming were established from the DNA sequence. This table has about 670,000 clones, about 90% appearing once. This CDR3 spans 16 amino acids. Germline V gene lookup returns CDR1 SGHRS and CDR2 YFSETQ. V was clipped by 4 bases and J by 7 bases; unmatched bases: 13. These data belong to a study of blood T cell repertoires in COVID-19. Looking at the study overall: Acute-phase and convalescent COVID-19 samples originated in the United States, Italy and Spain. In each case, the material was cDNA or gDNA derived from T cells, B-cell-depleted T cells, or PBMCs.

The source of this sequence is a woman under 30 with acute or convalescent COVID-19. V and J are TRBV5-1 and TRBJ2-2; TRBD1 aligns across 7 bases. What was sequenced was peripheral blood. The CDR3 loop is CASSQPTGNLGGELFF. Written as DNA, the CDR3 is TGCGCCAGCAGCCAACCGACAGGGAACCTCGGCGGGGAGCTGTTTTTT.